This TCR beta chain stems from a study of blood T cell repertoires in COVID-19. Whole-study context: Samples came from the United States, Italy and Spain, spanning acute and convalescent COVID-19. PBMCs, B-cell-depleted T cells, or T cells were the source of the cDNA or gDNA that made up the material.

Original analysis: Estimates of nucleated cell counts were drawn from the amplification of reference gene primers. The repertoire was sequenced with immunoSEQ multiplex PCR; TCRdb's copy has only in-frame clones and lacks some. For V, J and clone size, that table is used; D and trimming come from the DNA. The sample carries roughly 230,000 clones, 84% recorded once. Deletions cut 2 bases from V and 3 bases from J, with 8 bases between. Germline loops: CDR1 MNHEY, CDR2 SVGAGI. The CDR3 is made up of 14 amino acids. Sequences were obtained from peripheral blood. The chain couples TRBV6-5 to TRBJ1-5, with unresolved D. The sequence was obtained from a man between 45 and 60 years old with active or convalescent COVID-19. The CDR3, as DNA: TGTGCCAGCAGTTACGCAGGTGCCAATCAGCCCCAGCATTTT. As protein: CASSYAGANQPQHF.